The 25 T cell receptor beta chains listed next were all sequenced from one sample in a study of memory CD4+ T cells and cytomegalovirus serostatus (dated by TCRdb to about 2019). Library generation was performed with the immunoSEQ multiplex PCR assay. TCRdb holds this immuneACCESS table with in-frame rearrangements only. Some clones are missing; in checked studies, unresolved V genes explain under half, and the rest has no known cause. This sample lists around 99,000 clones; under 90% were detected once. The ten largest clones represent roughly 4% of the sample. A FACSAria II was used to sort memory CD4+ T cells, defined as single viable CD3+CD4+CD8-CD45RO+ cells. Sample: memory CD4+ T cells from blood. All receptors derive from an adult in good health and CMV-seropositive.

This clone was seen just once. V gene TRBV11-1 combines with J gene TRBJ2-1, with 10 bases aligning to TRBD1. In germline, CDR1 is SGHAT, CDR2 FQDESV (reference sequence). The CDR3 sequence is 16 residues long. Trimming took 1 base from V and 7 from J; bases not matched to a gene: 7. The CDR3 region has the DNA TGTGCCAGCAGCTTAGAGCCGGGACAGGGGATGAATGAGCAGTTCTTC. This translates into CASSLEPGQGMNEQFF. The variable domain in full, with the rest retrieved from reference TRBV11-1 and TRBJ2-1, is EAEVAQSPRYKITEKSQAVAFWCDPISGHATLYWYRQILGQGPELLVQFQDESVVDDSQLPKDRFSAERLKGVDSTLKIQPAELGDSAMYLCASSLEPGQGMNEQFFGPGTRLTVL.

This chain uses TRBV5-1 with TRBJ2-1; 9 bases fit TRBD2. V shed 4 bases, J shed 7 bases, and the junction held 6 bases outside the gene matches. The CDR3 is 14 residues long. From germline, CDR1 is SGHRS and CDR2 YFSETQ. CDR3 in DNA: TGCGCCAGCAGCCCGCGGGAGGGGCTAAATGAGCAGTTCTTC. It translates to CASSPREGLNEQFF. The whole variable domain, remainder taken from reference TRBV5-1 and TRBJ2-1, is KAGVTQTPRYLIKTRGQQVTLSCSPISGHRSVSWYQQTPGQGLQFLFEYFSETQRNKGNFPGRFSGRQFSNSRSEMNVSTLELGDSALYLCASSPREGLNEQFFGPGTRLTVL.

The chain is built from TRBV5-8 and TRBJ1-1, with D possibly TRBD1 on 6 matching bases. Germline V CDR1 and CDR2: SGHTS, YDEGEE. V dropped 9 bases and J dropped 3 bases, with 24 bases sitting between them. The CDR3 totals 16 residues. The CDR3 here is CAIEKQGRGWDTEAFF. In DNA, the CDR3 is TGTGCCATCGAAAAACAGGGTAGGGGCTGGGACACTGAAGCTTTCTTT.

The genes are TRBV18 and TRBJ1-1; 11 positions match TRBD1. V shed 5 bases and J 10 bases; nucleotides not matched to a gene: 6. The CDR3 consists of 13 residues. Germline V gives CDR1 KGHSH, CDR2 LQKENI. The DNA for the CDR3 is TGTGCCAGCTCAGAAGGACAGGGGGCCGGAGCTTTCTTT. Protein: CASSEGQGAGAFF.

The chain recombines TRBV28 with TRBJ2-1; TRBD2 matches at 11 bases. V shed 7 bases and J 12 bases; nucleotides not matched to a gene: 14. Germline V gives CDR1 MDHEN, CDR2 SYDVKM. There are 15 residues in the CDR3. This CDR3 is CASNKRLAGTMTQFF. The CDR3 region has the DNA TGTGCCAGCAACAAGAGACTAGCGGGGACAATGACGCAGTTCTTC.

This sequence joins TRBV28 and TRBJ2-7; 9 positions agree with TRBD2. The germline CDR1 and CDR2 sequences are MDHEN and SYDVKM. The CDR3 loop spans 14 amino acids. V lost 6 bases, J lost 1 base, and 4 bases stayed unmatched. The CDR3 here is CASRAGGGSYEQYF. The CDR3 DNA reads TGTGCCAGCAGGGCGGGAGGGGGTTCCTACGAGCAGTACTTC.

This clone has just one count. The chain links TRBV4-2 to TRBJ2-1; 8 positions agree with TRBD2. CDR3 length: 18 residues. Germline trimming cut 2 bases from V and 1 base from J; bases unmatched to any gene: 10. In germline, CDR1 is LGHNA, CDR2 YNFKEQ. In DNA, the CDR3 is TGTGCCAGCAGCCAACTGGCCACTAGCGGAAGATCCTACAATGAGCAGTTCTTC. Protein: CASSQLATSGRSYNEQFF.

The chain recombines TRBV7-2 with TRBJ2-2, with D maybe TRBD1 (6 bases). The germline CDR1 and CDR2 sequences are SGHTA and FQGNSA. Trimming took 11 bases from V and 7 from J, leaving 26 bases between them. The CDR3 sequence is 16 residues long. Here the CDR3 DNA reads TGTGCCTCGGTTCGACAAGGGGGTGGAGTCGGCGGGGAGCTGTTTTTT. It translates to CASVRQGGGVGGELFF.

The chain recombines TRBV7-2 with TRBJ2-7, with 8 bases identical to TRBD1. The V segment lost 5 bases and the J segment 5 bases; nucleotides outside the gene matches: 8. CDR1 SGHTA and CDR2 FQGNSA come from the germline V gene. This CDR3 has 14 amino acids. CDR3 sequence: CASSPGTGWNEQYF. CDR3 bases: TGTGCCAGCAGCCCCGGGACAGGATGGAACGAGCAGTACTTC.

The CDR3 here is CASGRGAEAFF. The DNA for the CDR3 is TGTGCCTCAGGCAGGGGGGCTGAAGCTTTCTTT. The chain is built from TRBV7-9 and TRBJ1-1; TRBD1 aligns across 7 bases. This CDR3 has 11 amino acids. V lost 11 bases and J lost 6; bases outside the gene matches: 6. The germline gives CDR1 SEHNR, CDR2 FQNEAQ (reference sequence).

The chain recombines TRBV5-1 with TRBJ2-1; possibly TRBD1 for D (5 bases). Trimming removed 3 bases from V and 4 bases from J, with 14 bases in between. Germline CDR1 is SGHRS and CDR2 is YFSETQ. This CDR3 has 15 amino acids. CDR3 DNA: TGCGCCAGCAGCTCTGACAGAAACAGATACAATGAGCAGTTCTTC. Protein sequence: CASSSDRNRYNEQFF. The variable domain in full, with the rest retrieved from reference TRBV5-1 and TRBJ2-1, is KAGVTQTPRYLIKTRGQQVTLSCSPISGHRSVSWYQQTPGQGLQFLFEYFSETQRNKGNFPGRFSGRQFSNSRSEMNVSTLELGDSALYLCASSSDRNRYNEQFFGPGTRLTVL.

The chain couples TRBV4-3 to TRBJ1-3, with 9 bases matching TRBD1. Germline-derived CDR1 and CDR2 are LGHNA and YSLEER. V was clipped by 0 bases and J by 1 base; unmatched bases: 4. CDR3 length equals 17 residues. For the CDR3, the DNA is TGCGCCAGCAGCCAAGATGACAGGGGGGTTTCTGGAAACACCATATATTTT. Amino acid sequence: CASSQDDRGVSGNTIYF.

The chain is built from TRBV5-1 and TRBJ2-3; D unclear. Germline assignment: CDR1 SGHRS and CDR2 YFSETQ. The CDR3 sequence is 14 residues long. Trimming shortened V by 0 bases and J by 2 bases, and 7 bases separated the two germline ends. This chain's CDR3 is CASSLERITDTQYF. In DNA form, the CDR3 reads TGCGCCAGCAGCTTGGAAAGGATCACAGATACGCAGTATTTT.

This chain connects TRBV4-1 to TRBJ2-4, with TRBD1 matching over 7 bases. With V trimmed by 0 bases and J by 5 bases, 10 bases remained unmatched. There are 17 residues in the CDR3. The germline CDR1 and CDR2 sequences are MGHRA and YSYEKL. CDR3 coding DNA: TGCGCCAGCAGCCAAGAGGAGAGGGGGCTTTTTCAAAACATTCAGTACTTC. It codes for CASSQEERGLFQNIQYF.

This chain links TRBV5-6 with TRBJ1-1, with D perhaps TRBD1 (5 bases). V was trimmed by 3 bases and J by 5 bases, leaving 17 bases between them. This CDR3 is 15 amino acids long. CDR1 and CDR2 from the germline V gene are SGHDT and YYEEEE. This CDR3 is CASSWGIEIRTEAFF. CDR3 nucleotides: TGTGCCAGCAGCTGGGGGATTGAAATTAGGACTGAAGCTTTCTTT.

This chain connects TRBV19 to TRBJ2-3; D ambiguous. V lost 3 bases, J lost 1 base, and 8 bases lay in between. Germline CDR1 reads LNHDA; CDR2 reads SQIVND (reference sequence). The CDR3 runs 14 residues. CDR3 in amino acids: CASSIIVGTDTQYF. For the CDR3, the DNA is TGTGCCAGTAGTATTATAGTGGGCACAGATACGCAGTATTTT.

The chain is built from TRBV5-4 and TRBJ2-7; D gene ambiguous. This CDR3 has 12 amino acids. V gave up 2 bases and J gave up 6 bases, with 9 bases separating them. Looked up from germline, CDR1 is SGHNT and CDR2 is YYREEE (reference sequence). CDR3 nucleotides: TGTGCCAGCAGCTTCTTCGGGTTCGAGCAGTACTTC. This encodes CASSFFGFEQYF.

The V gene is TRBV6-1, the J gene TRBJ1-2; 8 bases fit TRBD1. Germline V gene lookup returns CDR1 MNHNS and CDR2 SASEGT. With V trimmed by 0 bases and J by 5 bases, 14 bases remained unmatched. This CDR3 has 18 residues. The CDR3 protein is CASSEALPRDRGWYGYTF. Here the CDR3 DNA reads TGTGCCAGCAGTGAAGCGCTCCCCAGAGACAGGGGTTGGTATGGCTACACCTTC.

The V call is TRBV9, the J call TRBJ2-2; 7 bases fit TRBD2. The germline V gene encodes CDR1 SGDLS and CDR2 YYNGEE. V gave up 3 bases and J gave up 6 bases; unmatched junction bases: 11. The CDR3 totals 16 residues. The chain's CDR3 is CASSASGLVAAGELFF. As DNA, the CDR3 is TGTGCCAGCAGCGCATCCGGACTAGTTGCGGCCGGGGAGCTGTTTTTT.

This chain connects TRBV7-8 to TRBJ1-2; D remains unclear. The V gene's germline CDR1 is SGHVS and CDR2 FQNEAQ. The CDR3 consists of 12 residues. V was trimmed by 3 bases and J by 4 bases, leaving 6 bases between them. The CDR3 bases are TGTGCCAGCAGCTTCTCCGGCTATGGCTACACCTTC. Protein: CASSFSGYGYTF.

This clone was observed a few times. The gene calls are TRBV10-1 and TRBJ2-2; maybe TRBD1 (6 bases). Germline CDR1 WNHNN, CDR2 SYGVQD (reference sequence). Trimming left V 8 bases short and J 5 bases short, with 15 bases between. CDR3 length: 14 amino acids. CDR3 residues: CASSYTGLTGELFF. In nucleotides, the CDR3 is TGCGCCAGCTCATACACAGGGCTAACCGGGGAGCTGTTTTTT.

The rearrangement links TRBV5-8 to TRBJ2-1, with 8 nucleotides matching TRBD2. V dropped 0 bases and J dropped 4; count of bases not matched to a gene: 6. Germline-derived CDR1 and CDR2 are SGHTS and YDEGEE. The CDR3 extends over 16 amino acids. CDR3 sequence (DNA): TGTGCCAGCAGCTTGGAAGCGGGAGCCCAATACAATGAGCAGTTCTTC. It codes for CASSLEAGAQYNEQFF. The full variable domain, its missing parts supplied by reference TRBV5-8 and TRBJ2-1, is EAGVTQSPTHLIKTRGQQATLRCSPISGHTSVYWYQQALGLGLQFLLWYDEGEERNRGNFPPRFSGRQFPNYSSELNVNALELEDSALYLCASSLEAGAQYNEQFFGPGTRLTVL.

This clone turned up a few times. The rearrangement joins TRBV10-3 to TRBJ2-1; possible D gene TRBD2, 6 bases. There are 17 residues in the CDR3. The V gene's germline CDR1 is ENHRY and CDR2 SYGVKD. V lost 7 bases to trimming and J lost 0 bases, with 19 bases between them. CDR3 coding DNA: TGTGCCATCAAGATTGGTGGGGGGAGTAGCTCCTACAATGAGCAGTTCTTC. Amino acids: CAIKIGGGSSSYNEQFF.

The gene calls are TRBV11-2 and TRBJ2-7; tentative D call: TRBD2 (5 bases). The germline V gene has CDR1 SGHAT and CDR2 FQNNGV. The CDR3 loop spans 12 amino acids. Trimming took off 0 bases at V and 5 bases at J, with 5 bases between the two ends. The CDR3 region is CASSLDGDEQYF. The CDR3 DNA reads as TGTGCCAGCAGCTTAGACGGGGACGAGCAGTACTTC.

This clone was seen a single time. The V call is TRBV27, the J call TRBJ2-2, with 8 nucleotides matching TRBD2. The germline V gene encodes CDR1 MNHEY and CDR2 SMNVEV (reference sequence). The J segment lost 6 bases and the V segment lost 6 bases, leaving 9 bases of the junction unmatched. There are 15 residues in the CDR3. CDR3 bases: TGTGCCAGCAGACTGGGAGCGGGAGTCTCCGGGGAGCTGTTTTTT. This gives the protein CASRLGAGVSGELFF.